This T cell receptor (beta chain) was captured in a study of shared clonotypes between healthy human individuals. Only Caucasian adults living in Nashville, Tennessee made up the donor group. Replicate PCRs run on sorted subsets employed approximately 0.2 ug DNA, 25,000 to 35,000 T cell genomes. Clones were sequenced by immunoSEQ multiplex PCR, and TCRdb holds only the in-frame ones, with some missing. The data show about 660,000 clones, around 74% seen once. This clone was seen only a few times. What it binds is unknown. Study-wide results and caveats: When compared with the clonotypes that were shared by all four sorted-subset donors, the non-shared clonotypes turned out to have lower generation probabilities.

The CDR3 has 14 amino acids. Germline CDR1 reads LGHNA; CDR2 reads YNFKEQ. Trimming shortened V by 7 bases and J by 0 bases, and 10 bases separated the two germline ends. This clonotype originated in a woman in her twenties or thirties in good health. The sample taken for sequencing was memory CD4+ T cells sorted from blood. Regarding subset: CD45RA-negative fraction. The rearrangement links TRBV4-2 to TRBJ2-1; possibly TRBD2 for D (5 bases). DNA for the CDR3: TGTGCCAGCAAAGAGCGGAGCTCCTACAATGAGCAGTTCTTC. It codes for CASKERSSYNEQFF.